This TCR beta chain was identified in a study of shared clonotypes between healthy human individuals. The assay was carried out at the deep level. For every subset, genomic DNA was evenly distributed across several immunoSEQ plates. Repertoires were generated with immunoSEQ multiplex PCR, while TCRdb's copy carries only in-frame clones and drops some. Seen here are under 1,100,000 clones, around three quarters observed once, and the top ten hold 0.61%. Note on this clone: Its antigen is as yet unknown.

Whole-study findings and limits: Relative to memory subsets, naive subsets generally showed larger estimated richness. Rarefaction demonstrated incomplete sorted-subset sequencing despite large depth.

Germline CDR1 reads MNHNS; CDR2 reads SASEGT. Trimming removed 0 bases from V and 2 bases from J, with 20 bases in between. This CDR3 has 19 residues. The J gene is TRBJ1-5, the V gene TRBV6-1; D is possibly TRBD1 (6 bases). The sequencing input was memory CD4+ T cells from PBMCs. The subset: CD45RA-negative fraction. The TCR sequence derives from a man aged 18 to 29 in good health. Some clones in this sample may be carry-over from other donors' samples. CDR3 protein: CASSEAGVQGFRGNQPQHF. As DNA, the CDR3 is TGTGCCAGCAGTGAAGCCGGGGTCCAGGGGTTTAGGGGCAATCAGCCCCAGCATTTT.